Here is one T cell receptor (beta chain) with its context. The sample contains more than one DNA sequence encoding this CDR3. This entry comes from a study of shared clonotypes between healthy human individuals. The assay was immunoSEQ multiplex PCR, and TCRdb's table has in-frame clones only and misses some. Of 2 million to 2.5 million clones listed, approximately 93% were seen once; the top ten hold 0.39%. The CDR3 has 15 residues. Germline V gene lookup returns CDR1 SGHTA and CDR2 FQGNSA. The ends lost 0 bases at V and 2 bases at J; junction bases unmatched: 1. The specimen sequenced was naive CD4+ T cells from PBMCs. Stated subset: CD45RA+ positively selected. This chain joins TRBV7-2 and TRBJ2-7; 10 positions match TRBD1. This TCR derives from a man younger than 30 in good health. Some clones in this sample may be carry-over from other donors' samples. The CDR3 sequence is CASSLAGTGAYEQYF. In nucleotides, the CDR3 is TGTGCCAGCAGCTTAGCGGGGACAGGGGCCTACGAGCAGTACTTC. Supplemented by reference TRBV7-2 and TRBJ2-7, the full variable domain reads GAGVSQSPSNKVTEKGKDVELRCDPISGHTALYWYRQSLGQGLEFLIYFQGNSAPDKSGLPSDRFSAERTGGSVSTLTIQRTQQEDSAVYLCASSLAGTGAYEQYFGPGTRLTVT.